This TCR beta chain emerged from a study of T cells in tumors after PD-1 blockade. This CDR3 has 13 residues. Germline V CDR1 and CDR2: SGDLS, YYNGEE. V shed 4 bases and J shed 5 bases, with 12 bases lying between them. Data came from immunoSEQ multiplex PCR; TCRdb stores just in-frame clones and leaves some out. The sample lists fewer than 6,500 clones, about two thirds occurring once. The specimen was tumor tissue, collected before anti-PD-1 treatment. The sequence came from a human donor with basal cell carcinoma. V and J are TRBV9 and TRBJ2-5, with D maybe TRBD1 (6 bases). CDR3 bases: TGTGCCAGCAGCAAGACAGGTTGGGAGACCCAGTACTTC. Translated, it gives CASSKTGWETQYF. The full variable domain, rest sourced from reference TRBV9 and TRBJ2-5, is DSGVTQTPKHLITATGQRVTLRCSPRSGDLSVYWYQQSLDQGLQFLIQYYNGEERAKGNILERFSAQQFPDLHSELNLSSLELGDSALYFCASSKTGWETQYFGPGTRLLVL.